This T cell receptor (beta chain) stems from a study of CD8+ T cells in alopecia areata. In the study overall: A 6-month off-drug phase came after tofacitinib, which had lasted 6 to 18 months.

Study results and limitations: Scalp data also include sequences from resident alphabeta T cells of normal skin.

Investigators isolated RNA and reverse transcribed it into cDNA to act as the sequencing template. Generated by immunoSEQ multiplex PCR, the TCRdb table keeps only in-frame clones and is missing some. The sample lists 200,000 to 250,000 clones, roughly two thirds seen once, with around 1.2% in the top ten. The CDR3 is 12 amino acids. Germline V gene lookup returns CDR1 MNHNS and CDR2 SASEGT. The V end lost 10 bases, the J end lost 1 base, and 11 bases lay between the germline ends. This clone was detected only a few times. No antigen is known for it. Peripheral blood and lesional scalp punch biopsies came from alopecia areata patients.

This clonotype was sampled from a human donor with alopecia areata. Sequencing was performed on CD4+ T cells sorted from blood, taken at week 0. V and J are TRBV6-1 and TRBJ2-7, with TRBD2 as a possible D gene (5 bases). Written as DNA, the CDR3 is TGTGCCACCACTAGACATTCCTACGAGCAGTACTTC. The encoded protein is CATTRHSYEQYF.